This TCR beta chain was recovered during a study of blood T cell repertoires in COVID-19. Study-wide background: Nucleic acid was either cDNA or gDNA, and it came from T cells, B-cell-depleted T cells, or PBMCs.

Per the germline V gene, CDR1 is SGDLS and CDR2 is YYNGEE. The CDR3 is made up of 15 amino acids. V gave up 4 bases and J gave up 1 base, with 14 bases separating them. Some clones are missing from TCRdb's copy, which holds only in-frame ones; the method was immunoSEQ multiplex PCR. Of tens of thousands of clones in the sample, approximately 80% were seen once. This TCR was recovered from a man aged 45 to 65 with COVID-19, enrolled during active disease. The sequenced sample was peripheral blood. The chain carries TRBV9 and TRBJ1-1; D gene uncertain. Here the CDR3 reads CASSQIPSGNTEAFF. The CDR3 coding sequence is TGTGCCAGCAGCCAGATACCCTCGGGGAACACTGAAGCTTTCTTT. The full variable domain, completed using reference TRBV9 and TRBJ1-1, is DSGVTQTPKHLITATGQRVTLRCSPRSGDLSVYWYQQSLDQGLQFLIQYYNGEERAKGNILERFSAQQFPDLHSELNLSSLELGDSALYFCASSQIPSGNTEAFFGQGTRLTVV.